This T cell receptor (beta chain) is from a study of identical twins. Deletions cut 6 bases from V and 4 bases from J, with 12 bases between. CDR1 MNHNS and CDR2 SASEGT come from the germline V gene. CDR3 length: 14 amino acids. A template switching step contributed a universal primer site, while unique molecular identifiers were present in the cDNA. TCRdb re-analysed the 5' RACE reads in MiXCR, keeping a single row per CDR3 protein. The sample consists of 1,800,000 or so distinct CDR3 sequences, around 29% of them appearing once. This clonotype has just a few counts. Antigen specificity is unknown. With no exceptions, donors were healthy Caucasians. Whole-study results and caveats: Invariant MAIT and iNKT cells may have partly biased zero-insertion analyses.

The receptor was derived from a newborn girl in good health. The gene calls are TRBV6-1 and TRBJ1-4; D is possibly TRBD1 (6 bases). Sequenced material: cord blood. CDR3 sequence reads: CASRMTGRNEKLFF. CDR3 in DNA: TGTGCCAGCAGGATGACAGGCCGTAATGAAAAACTGTTTTTT.